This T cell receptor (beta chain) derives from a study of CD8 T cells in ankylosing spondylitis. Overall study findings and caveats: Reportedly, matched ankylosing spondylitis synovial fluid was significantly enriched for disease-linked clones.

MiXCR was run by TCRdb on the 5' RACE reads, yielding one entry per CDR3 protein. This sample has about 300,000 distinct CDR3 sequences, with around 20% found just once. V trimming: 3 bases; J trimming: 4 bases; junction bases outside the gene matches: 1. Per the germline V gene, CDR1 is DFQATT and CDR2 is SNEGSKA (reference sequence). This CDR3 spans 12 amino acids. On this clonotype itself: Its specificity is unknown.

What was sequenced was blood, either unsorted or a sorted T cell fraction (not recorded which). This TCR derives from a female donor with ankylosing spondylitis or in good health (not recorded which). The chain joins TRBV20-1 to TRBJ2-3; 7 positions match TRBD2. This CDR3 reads CSASRGADTQYF. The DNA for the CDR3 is TGCAGTGCTAGTCGGGGGGCAGATACGCAGTATTTT.